This T cell receptor beta chain was identified during a study of T-cell reconstitution after alpha-beta-depleted transplantation in children (dated by TCRdb to 2016 to 2018). Background on the whole study: The study quantitatively tracked T-cell immune reconstitution after TCRalphabeta/CD19-depleted allogeneic hematopoietic cell transplantation in children using TCR repertoire profiling.

What the treatment or condition label conveys for this sample: allogeneic hematopoietic cell transplantation with graft depleted of TCRalphabeta T cells and CD19 B cells. The transplant recipients were children given TCRalphabeta/CD19-depleted allogeneic hematopoietic cell grafts. Study-wide conclusions, independent of this receptor: In some patients, the high TCRbeta diversity seen at day 60 was put down to recipient T cells and intrathymic progenitors that had survived conditioning. Over the following months the frequencies of hyperexpanded clones went down, and after one year T-cell counts and TCRbeta diversity were mostly credited to newly produced T cells. Apparently early alphabetaT-cell count recovery about two months after transplant reportedly relied on only several hundred rapidly expanded clones derived from non-depleted graft cells.

To prepare the library, PCR was applied. Instrument used: Illumina HiSeq 2500. TCR libraries were prepared with molecular barcoding, using unique molecular identifiers to normalize TCRbeta repertoire quantification. TCRdb reprocessed the public reads (quality trimming at Q25 with fastp, clone calling with MiXCR) and kept in-frame beta chains. Entries that share a CDR3 protein sequence are merged under the most common genes and DNA. This sample gives fewer than 550,000 distinct CDR3 sequences in total; 10% of them show up just once. The top ten hold 2% of the sample. To note about this clonotype: The clone's antigen remains unknown. It may be a read error: a sequence one base away is much more abundant.

The cysteine opens and the phenylalanine closes a CDR3 of 14 amino acids. The DNA shown is the 42-base CDR3, in frame from base 1. Compared with germline, V lacks 3 bases and J lacks 11 bases; bases without a gene match: 9. The chain is made from TRBV12-3 or TRBV12-4 and TRBJ2-1; 8 of the junction bases match TRBD2. This material consisted of PBMCs, taken before TCRalphabeta/CD19-depleted stem cell transplant. The source of this sequence is a child aged 2 to 10 with inherited bone marrow failure, due to receive a stem cell transplant. The CDR3 has the sequence CASSFTGREDQQFF. The nucleotide sequence is TGTGCCAGCAGTTTTACTGGGCGGGAGGATCAGCAGTTCTTC.